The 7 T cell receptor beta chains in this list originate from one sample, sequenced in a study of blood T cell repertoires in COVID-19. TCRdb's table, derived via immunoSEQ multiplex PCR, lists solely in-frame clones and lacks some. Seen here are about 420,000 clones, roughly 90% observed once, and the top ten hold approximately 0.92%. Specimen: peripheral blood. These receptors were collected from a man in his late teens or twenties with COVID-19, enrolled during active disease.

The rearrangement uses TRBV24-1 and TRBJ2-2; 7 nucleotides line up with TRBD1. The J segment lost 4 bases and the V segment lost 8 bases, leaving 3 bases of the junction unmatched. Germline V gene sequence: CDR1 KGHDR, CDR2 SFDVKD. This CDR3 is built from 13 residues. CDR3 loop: CATTGGITGELFF. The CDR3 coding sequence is TGTGCCACCACAGGGGGTATCACCGGGGAGCTGTTTTTT.

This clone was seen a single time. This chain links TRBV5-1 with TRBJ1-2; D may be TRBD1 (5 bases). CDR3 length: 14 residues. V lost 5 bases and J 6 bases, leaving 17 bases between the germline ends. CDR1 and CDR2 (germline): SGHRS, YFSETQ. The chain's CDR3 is CASRPETTGHGYTF. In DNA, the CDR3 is TGCGCCAGCAGACCTGAAACAACAGGACATGGCTACACCTTC.

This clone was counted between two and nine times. In DNA form, the CDR3 reads TGTGCCAGCAGTGTCCCCTATGCCGGACAGGGGAGGCTTCACACTGAAGCTTTCTTT. Protein sequence: CASSVPYAGQGRLHTEAFF. This rearrangement joins TRBV2 to TRBJ1-1; TRBD1 matches 9 bases. Trimming removed 4 bases from V and 3 bases from J; junction bases left unmatched: 18. The germline CDR1 and CDR2 sequences are SNHLY and FYNNEI. The length of the CDR3 is 19 residues. Full variable domain (remainder filled in from reference TRBV2 and TRBJ1-1): EPEVTQTPSHQVTQMGQEVILRCVPISNHLYFYWYRQILGQKVEFLVSFYNNEISEKSEIFDDQFSVERPDGSNFTLKIRSTKLEDSAMYFCASSVPYAGQGRLHTEAFFGQGTRLTVV.

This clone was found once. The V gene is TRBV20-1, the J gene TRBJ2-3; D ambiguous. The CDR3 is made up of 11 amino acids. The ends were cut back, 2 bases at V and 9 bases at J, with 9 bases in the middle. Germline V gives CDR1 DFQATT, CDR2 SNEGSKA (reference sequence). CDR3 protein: CSARLGRTQYF. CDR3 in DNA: TGCAGTGCTAGACTAGGTCGCACGCAGTATTTT.

CDR3 nucleotides: TGTGCCAGTAGTAAGGGACAGTTGCATGGCTACACCTTC. Its protein product is CASSKGQLHGYTF. The chain employs TRBV19 and TRBJ1-2, with 7 bases aligning to TRBD1. V trimming: 4 bases; J trimming: 6 bases; junction bases outside the gene matches: 5. Germline V gene data show CDR1 as LNHDA and CDR2 as SQIVND (reference sequence). This CDR3 is built from 13 residues.

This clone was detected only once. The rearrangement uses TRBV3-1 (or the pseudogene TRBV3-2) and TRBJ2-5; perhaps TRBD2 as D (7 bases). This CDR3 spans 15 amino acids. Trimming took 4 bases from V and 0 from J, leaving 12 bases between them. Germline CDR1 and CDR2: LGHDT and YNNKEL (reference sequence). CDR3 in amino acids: CASSLEGGYQETQYF. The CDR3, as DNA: TGTGCCAGCAGCCTAGAGGGGGGGTACCAAGAGACCCAGTACTTC.

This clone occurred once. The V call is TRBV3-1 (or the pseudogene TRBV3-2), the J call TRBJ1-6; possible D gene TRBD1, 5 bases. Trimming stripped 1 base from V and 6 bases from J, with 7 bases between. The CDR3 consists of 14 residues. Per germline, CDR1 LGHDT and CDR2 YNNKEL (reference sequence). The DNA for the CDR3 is TGTGCCAGCAGCCAAGCCAGGGCTAATTCACCCCTCCACTTT. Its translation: CASSQARANSPLHF.